This T cell receptor beta chain was retrieved from a study of cytomegalovirus exposure and HLA in healthy donors. Study results and caveats: Indistinguishable V segments, including TRBV6-2 and TRBV6-3, were excluded. Differences between HLA loci emerged in a later analysis of TCR association rates, with DRB1 most and HLA-C fewest.

This PCR relied on a set of 60 Vbeta primers and 13 Jbeta primers. Authors' methods: In a later analysis, around 12 million of 65 million to 90 million unique beta chains occurred in at least two donors. Method: immunoSEQ multiplex PCR; TCRdb's copy keeps in-frame clones and lacks some. V and J calls and clone size follow that table, whereas D and trimming were derived from the DNA. This table has about 140,000 clones, approximately 82% appearing once. For this clone: Its specificity is not known.

The germline V gene encodes CDR1 LGHNA and CDR2 YNFKEQ. V shed 4 bases, J shed 5 bases, and the junction held 6 bases outside the gene matches. This CDR3 has 14 residues. Input material: PBMCs. The clonotype comes from a man in his forties in good health and CMV-seronegative. The chain recombines TRBV4-2 with TRBJ2-7; 9 bases line up with TRBD1. In DNA, the CDR3 is TGTGCCAGCAGCCCGCCGGGACAGGGAGACGAGCAGTACTTC. Amino acid sequence: CASSPPGQGDEQYF.